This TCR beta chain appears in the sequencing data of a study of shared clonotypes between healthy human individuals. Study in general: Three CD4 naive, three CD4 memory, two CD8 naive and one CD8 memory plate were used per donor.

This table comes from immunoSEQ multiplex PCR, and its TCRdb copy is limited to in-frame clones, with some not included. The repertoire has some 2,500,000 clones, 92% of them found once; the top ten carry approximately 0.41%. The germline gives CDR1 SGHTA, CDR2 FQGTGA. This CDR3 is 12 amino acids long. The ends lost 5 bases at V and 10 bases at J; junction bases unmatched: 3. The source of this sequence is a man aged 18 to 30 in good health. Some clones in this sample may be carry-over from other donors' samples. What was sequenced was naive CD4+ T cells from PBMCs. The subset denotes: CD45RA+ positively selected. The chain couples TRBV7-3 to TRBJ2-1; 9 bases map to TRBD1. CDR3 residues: CASSTDRGEQFF. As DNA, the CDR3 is TGTGCCAGCAGCACGGACAGGGGAGAGCAGTTCTTC.